These T cell receptor beta chains were read from a single sample in a study of cytomegalovirus exposure and HLA in healthy donors. The repertoire was sequenced with immunoSEQ multiplex PCR; TCRdb's copy has only in-frame clones and lacks some. The sample holds under 200,000 clones; roughly 13% are singletons and the top ten take approximately 8.4%. Input material: PBMCs. The receptors originated from a man aged 45-65 years in good health and CMV-seropositive. Each CDR3 is given with its conserved first and last residue. The D gene is left open where the match is weak. The size entry is marked missing in some rows and otherwise reads once, few, many or a size class.

d_gene: -
abundance: few
j_gene: TRBJ1-3
v_gene: TRBV13
CDR3aa: CASTTTGIGNTIYF
CDR3nt: TGTGCCAGCACCACCACGGGGATTGGAAACACCATATATTTT

d_gene: TRBD1
abundance: -
j_gene: TRBJ1-2
v_gene: TRBV11-3
CDR3aa: CASSLKLTGGDYGYTF
CDR3nt: TGTGCCAGCAGCTTAAAATTAACAGGGGGGGACTATGGCTACACCTTC

d_gene: -
abundance: -
j_gene: TRBJ1-1
v_gene: TRBV5-1
CDR3aa: CASSLIGGTEAFF
CDR3nt: TGCGCCAGCAGCTTGATAGGGGGCACTGAAGCTTTCTTT

d_gene: -
abundance: -
j_gene: TRBJ2-2
v_gene: TRBV5-4
CDR3aa: CASSSYTGELFF
CDR3nt: TGTGCCAGCAGCTCCTACACCGGGGAGCTGTTTTTT

d_gene: -
abundance: few
j_gene: TRBJ2-4
v_gene: TRBV10-3
CDR3aa: CAIMQQGGGIQYF
CDR3nt: TGTGCCATCATGCAGCAGGGAGGAGGCATTCAGTACTTC

d_gene: TRBD2
abundance: few
j_gene: TRBJ2-3
v_gene: TRBV29-1
CDR3aa: CSSERGVDTQYF
CDR3nt: TGCAGCTCGGAGCGGGGTGTGGATACGCAGTATTTT

d_gene: -
abundance: few
j_gene: TRBJ2-3
v_gene: TRBV2
CDR3aa: CASSGGSDTQYF
CDR3nt: TGTGCCAGCAGTGGAGGGTCAGATACGCAGTATTTT

d_gene: TRBD1
abundance: -
j_gene: TRBJ2-7
v_gene: TRBV5-4
CDR3aa: CASQSYRGSYEQYF
CDR3nt: TGTGCCAGCCAATCCTACAGGGGATCCTACGAGCAGTACTTC

d_gene: -
abundance: few
j_gene: TRBJ2-7
v_gene: TRBV9
CDR3aa: CASSVEGLNSHEQYF
CDR3nt: TGTGCCAGCAGCGTAGAGGGACTTAACTCGCACGAGCAGTACTTC

d_gene: TRBD1
abundance: -
j_gene: TRBJ1-2
v_gene: TRBV5-6
CDR3aa: CASSLGGRGLDGYTF
CDR3nt: TGTGCCAGCAGCTTGGGAGGCAGGGGGCTGGATGGCTACACCTTC

d_gene: TRBD1
abundance: few
j_gene: TRBJ1-3
v_gene: TRBV19
CDR3aa: CASSIDSRGYSGNTIYF
CDR3nt: TGTGCCAGTAGTATAGACTCCAGGGGGTACTCTGGAAACACCATATATTTT

d_gene: -
abundance: -
j_gene: TRBJ1-1
v_gene: TRBV4-1
CDR3aa: CASSPRTGETEAFF
CDR3nt: TGCGCCAGCAGCCCGCGGACTGGTGAGACTGAAGCTTTCTTT

d_gene: TRBD1
abundance: -
j_gene: TRBJ1-2
v_gene: TRBV4-1
CDR3aa: CASSQEGTVFQSGYTF
CDR3nt: TGCGCCAGCAGCCAAGAGGGGACAGTCTTTCAGTCTGGCTACACCTTC

d_gene: TRBD1
abundance: few
j_gene: TRBJ1-2
v_gene: TRBV10-3
CDR3aa: CAIQGADYGYTF
CDR3nt: TGTGCCATACAGGGGGCGGACTATGGCTACACCTTC

d_gene: -
abundance: -
j_gene: TRBJ1-2
v_gene: TRBV4-1
CDR3aa: CASSQDRGTNYGYTF
CDR3nt: TGCGCCAGCAGCCAAGATCGCGGGACTAACTATGGCTACACCTTC

d_gene: -
abundance: few
j_gene: TRBJ2-7
v_gene: TRBV2
CDR3aa: CASSRGNEQYF
CDR3nt: TGTGCCAGCAGTCGAGGGAACGAGCAGTACTTC

d_gene: -
abundance: few
j_gene: TRBJ1-1
v_gene: TRBV5-1
CDR3aa: CASSLERMNTEAFF
CDR3nt: TGCGCCAGCAGCTTGGAGCGGATGAACACTGAAGCTTTCTTT

d_gene: -
abundance: few
j_gene: TRBJ2-5
v_gene: TRBV6-1
CDR3aa: CASSPQGSQETQYF
CDR3nt: TGTGCCAGCAGTCCTCAGGGGTCCCAAGAGACCCAGTACTTC

d_gene: TRBD1
abundance: few
j_gene: TRBJ2-5
v_gene: TRBV28
CDR3aa: CASSLAGQGGETQYF
CDR3nt: TGTGCCAGCAGTTTGGCCGGACAGGGAGGAGAGACCCAGTACTTC